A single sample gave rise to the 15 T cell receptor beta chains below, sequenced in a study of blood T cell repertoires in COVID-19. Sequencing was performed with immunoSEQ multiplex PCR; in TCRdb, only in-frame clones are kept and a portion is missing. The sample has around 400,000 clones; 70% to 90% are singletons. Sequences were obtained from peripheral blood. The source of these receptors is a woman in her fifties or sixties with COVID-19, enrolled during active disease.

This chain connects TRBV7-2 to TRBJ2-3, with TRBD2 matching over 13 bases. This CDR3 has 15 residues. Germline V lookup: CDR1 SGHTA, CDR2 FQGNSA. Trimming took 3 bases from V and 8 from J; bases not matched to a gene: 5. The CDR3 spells CASSFGLAGVGTQYF. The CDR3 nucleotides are TGTGCCAGCAGCTTTGGACTAGCGGGGGTGGGTACGCAGTATTTT.

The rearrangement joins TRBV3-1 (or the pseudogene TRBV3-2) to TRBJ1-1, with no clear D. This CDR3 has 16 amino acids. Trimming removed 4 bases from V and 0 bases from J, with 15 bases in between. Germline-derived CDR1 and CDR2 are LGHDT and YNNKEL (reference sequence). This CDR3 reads CASSRVFTAMNTEAFF. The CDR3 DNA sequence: TGTGCCAGCAGCCGCGTCTTCACAGCTATGAACACTGAAGCTTTCTTT.

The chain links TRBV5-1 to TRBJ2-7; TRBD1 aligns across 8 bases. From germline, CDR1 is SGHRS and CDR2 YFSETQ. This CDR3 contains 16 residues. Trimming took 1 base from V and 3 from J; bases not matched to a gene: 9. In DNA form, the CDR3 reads TGCGCCAGCAGCTTGCCCCGACAGGGGAAATTCTACGAGCAGTACTTC. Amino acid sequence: CASSLPRQGKFYEQYF.

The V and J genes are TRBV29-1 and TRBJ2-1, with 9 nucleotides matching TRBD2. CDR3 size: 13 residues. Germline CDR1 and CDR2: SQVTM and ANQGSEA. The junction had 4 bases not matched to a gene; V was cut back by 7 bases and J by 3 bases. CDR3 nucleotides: TGCAGCGCCCTAGCGGGGATCTACAATGAGCAGTTCTTC. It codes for CSALAGIYNEQFF.

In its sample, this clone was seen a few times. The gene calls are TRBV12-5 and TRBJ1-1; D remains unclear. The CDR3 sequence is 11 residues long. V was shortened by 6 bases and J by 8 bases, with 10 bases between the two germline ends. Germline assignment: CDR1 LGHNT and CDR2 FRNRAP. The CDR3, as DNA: TGTGCTAGTGGCCGGGTCACCGAAGCTTTCTTT. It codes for CASGRVTEAFF.

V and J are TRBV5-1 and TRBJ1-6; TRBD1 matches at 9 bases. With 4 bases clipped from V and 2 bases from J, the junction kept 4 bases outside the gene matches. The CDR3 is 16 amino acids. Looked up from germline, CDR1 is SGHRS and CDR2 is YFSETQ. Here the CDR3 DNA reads TGCGCCAGCAGCGGGGGGACAGGGACCTATAATTCACCCCTCCACTTT. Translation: CASSGGTGTYNSPLHF.

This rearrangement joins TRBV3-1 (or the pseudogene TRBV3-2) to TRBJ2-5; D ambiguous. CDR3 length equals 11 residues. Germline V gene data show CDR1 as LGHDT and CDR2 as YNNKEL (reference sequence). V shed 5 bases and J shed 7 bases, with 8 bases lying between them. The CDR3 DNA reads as TGTGCCAGCAGCGCTGTCGGGACCCAGTACTTC. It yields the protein CASSAVGTQYF.

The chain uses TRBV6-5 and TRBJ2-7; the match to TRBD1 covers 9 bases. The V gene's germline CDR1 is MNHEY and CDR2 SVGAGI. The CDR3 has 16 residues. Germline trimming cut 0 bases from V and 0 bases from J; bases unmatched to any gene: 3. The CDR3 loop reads CASSYSGTGLSYEQYF. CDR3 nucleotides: TGTGCCAGCAGTTACTCCGGGACAGGGCTCTCCTACGAGCAGTACTTC.

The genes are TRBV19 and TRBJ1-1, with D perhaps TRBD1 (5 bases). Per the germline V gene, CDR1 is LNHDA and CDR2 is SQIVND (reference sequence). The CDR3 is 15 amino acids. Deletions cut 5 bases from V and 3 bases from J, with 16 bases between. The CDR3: CASSALQAPYTEAFF. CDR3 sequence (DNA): TGTGCCAGTAGTGCATTACAGGCCCCTTACACTGAAGCTTTCTTT.

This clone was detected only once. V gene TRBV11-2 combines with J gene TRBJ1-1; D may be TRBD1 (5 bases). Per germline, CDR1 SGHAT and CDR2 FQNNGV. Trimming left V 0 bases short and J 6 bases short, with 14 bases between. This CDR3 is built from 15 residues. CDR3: CASSLDREGAAEAFF. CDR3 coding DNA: TGTGCCAGCAGCTTAGATCGTGAAGGGGCTGCTGAAGCTTTCTTT.

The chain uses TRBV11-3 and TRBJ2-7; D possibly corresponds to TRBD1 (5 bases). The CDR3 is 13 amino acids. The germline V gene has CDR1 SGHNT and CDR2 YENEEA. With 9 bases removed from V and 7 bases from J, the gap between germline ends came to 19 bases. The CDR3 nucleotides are TGTGCCAGTCGCCAGGGCCCGAATGGGGAGCAGTACTTC. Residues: CASRQGPNGEQYF.

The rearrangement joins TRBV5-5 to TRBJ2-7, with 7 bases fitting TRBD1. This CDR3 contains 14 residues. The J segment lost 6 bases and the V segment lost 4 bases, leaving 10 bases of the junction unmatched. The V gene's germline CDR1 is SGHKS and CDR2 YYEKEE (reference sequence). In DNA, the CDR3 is TGTGCCAGCAGCACCGGACAGGTAGGAGGCGAGCAGTACTTC. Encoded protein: CASSTGQVGGEQYF. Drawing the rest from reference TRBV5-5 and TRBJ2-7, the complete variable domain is DAGVTQSPTHLIKTRGQQVTLRCSPISGHKSVSWYQQVLGQGPQFIFQYYEKEERGRGNFPDRFSARQFPNYSSELNVNALLLGDSALYLCASSTGQVGGEQYFGPGTRLTVT.

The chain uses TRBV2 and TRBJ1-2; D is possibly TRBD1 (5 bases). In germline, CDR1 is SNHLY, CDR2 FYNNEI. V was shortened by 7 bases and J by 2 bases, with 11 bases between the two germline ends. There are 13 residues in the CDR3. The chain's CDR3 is CASKVGLNYGYTF. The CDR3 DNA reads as TGTGCCAGCAAAGTGGGACTAAACTATGGCTACACCTTC. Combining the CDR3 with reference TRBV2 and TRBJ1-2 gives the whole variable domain EPEVTQTPSHQVTQMGQEVILRCVPISNHLYFYWYRQILGQKVEFLVSFYNNEISEKSEIFDDQFSVERPDGSNFTLKIRSTKLEDSAMYFCASKVGLNYGYTFGSGTRLTVV.

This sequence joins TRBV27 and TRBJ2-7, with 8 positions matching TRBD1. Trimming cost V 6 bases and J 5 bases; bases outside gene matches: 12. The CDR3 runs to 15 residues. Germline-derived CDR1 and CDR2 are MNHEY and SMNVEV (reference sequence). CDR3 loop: CASSQGQGKGDEQYF. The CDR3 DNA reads TGTGCCAGCAGCCAAGGACAGGGTAAGGGGGACGAGCAGTACTTC.

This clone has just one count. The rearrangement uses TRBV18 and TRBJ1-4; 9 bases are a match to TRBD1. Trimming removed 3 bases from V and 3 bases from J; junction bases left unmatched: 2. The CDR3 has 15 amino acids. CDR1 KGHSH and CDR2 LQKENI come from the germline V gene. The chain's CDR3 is CASSPGTGSNEKLFF. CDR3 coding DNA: TGTGCCAGCTCACCCGGGACAGGGTCTAATGAAAAACTGTTTTTT.